The present T cell receptor beta chain was sequenced within a study of blood T cell repertoires in COVID-19. Background on the study: Samples of COVID-19 (acute and convalescent) were obtained from the United States, Italy and Spain. Nucleic acid was either cDNA or gDNA, and it came from T cells, B-cell-depleted T cells, or PBMCs.

Trimming removed 6 bases from V and 3 bases from J, with 9 bases in between. This CDR3 comprises 14 residues. Germline CDR1 and CDR2: MNHEY and SMNVEV (reference sequence). In the original analysis: Estimates of nucleated cell counts were drawn from the amplification of reference gene primers. Data came from immunoSEQ multiplex PCR; TCRdb stores just in-frame clones and leaves some out. Clone size and V and J calls were adopted from that table, with D and trimming inferred from the DNA. The repertoire holds about 180,000 clones, with around 85% as singletons. This clonotype was sampled from a woman at least 80 years old with acute or convalescent COVID-19. Sequenced: peripheral blood. This chain links TRBV27 with TRBJ1-6; D gene uncertain. The CDR3 sequence is CASSGLFYNSPLHF. The CDR3 DNA is TGTGCCAGCAGCGGACTCTTCTATAATTCACCCCTCCACTTT.